Reported below is one T cell receptor beta chain. Its antigen is still unknown. Base qualities were left out, and no much larger clone turns up one base away. The sample comes from a study of blood T cell repertoires in COVID-19 (TCRdb year 2020). A note on the overall study: Samples covering the acute and convalescent phases of COVID-19 were provided by collaborators in the United States, Italy and Spain. The samples were drawn from two sources: the first 160 participants of the ongoing ImmuneRACE study, and 1,254 subjects contributed by 6 global collaborators. Deeply sampled blood TCRbeta repertoires from subjects exposed to, actively infected with, or recovered from COVID-19 were included in the dataset. Where available, HLA class I and class II types were taken from metadata supplied by the sample provider and were not determined by assay-based typing. The material from the prospective study consisted of cDNA or gDNA derived from T cells, B-cell-depleted T cells, or PBMCs. Sample metadata almost always included a de-identified subject ID, COVID-19 status, age in years and sex. A freely available public database, intended as a resource for researchers studying the immune response to SARS-CoV-2, is where the repertoires were released.

General conclusions and limits of the study: Clinical and demographic metadata were provided uncurated, with the amount varying by source and participant.

TCRbeta CDR3 regions were amplified from genomic DNA using the immunoSEQ Assay, a bias-controlled multiplex PCR. In the original analysis: Nucleated cell counts per sample were estimated from amplification of reference gene primers within the assay. Sequence reads were collapsed and filtered to measure the absolute abundance of every unique TCRbeta CDR3 rearrangement. For each sample, productive Simpson clonality was calculated as the square root of Simpson's diversity index across productive rearrangements. TCRdb retrieved this table from immuneACCESS and kept in-frame rearrangements only. Not all clones are present; in checked studies, unresolved V genes account for under half, and no reason is known for the remainder. Clonal size and the V and J genes are those of that table, whereas D and trimming came from the DNA. The sample table shows about 180,000 clones, and around 83% are seen once. Nearly 15% of the sample lies in the top ten.

Participants in the prospective study were aged about 18 to 95 years, lived in 20 to 30 United States geographic areas, and enrolled through a virtual design. To assign participants to cohorts, the prospective study relied on clinical history that participants themselves reported in a screening survey and a study questionnaire. ImmuneRACE Cohort 3 recovered participants were defined by two consecutive negative NP/OP PCR tests, healthcare professional clearance, or symptom resolution. Each participant in the prospective study had whole blood, serum and a nasopharyngeal or oropharyngeal swab collected by mobile phlebotomists. Over a roughly 2-month period, participants in the prospective study had the option of providing additional blood draws and questionnaires. Prospective study blood samples were shipped either frozen or at room temperature before DNA extraction. The sequence was collected from a man aged 45-60 years who had recovered from COVID-19. The sequenced material came from PBMCs or T cells enriched from blood (not recorded which).

The nucleotide sequence is TGCAGTGCTAACAGGGTTGGCTACACCTTC. This is translated as CSANRVGYTF. The V and J genes are TRBV20-1 and TRBJ1-2; possibly the D gene is TRBD1, per 6 matching bases. The CDR3 holds 10 amino acids from the cysteine to the phenylalanine. Of the read, only the CDR3 DNA is kept; its 30 bases are in frame from base 1. V gives up 4 bases and J gives up 7 bases, and the segment between their germline ends measures 7 bases. The germline V gene (reference sequence) provides CDR1 DFQATT and CDR2 SNEGSKA.